This TCR beta chain was obtained from a study of blood T cell repertoires in COVID-19. The data were produced by immunoSEQ multiplex PCR, yet TCRdb's version contains in-frame clones alone and is incomplete. The sample yields around 100,000 clones, about 80% seen once. Sequences were obtained from peripheral blood. The sequence was collected from a man in his sixties or seventies with active or convalescent COVID-19.

CDR3 protein: CASSTGVQETQYF. The CDR3 DNA reads TGTGCCAGCTCGACAGGGGTTCAAGAGACCCAGTACTTC. The chain uses TRBV9 and TRBJ2-5; 8 nucleotides agree with TRBD1. The V and J ends lost 7 bases and 2 bases, in that order; junction bases with no gene match: 4. This CDR3 has 13 amino acids. From germline, CDR1 is SGDLS and CDR2 YYNGEE.